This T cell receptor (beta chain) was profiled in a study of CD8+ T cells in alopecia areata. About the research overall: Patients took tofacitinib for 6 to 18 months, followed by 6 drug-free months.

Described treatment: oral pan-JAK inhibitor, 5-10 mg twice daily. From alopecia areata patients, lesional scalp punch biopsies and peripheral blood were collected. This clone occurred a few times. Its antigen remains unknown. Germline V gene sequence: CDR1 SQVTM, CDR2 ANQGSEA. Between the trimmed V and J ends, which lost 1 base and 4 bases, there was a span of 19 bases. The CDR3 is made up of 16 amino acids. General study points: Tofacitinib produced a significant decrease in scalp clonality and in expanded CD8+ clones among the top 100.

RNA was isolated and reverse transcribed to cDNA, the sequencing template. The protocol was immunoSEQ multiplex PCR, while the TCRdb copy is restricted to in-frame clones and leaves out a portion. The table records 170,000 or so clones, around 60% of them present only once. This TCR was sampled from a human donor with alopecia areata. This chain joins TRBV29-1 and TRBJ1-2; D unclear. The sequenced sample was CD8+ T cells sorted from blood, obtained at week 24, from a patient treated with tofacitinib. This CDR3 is CSVEVPTGPGGYGYTF. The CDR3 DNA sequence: TGCAGCGTTGAAGTCCCCACCGGGCCCGGAGGCTATGGCTACACCTTC.